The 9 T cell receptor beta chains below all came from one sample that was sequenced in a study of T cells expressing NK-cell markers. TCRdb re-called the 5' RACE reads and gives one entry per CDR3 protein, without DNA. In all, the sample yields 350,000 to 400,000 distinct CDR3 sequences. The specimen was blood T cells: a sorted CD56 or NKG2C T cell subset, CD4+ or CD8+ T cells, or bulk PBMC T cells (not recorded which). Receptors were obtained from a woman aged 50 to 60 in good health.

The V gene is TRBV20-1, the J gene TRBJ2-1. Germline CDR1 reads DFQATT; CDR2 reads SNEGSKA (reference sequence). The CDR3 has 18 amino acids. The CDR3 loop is CSAKPAVGFKSGNNEQFF.

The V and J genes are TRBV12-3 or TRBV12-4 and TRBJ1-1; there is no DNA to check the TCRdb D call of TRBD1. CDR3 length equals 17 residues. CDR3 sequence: CASIDIPSSGRLTEAFF.

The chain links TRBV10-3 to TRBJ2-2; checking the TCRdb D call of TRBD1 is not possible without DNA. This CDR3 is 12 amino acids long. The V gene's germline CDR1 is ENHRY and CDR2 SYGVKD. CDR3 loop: CATGTAIGELFF.

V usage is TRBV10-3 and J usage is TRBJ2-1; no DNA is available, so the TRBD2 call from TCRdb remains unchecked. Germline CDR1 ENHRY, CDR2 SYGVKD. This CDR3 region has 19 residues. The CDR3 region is CAISGGTRGSNTSYNEQFF.

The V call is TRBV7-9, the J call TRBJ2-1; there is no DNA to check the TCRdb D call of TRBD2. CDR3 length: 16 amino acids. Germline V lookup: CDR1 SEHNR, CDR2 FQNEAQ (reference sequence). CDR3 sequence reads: CASSKPGSGRAGEQFF.

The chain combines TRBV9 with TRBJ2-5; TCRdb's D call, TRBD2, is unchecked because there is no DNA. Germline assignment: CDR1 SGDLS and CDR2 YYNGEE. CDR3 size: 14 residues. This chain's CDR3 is CASSALTSWETQYF. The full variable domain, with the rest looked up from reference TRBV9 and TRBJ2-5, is DSGVTQTPKHLITATGQRVTLRCSPRSGDLSVYWYQQSLDQGLQFLIQYYNGEERAKGNILERFSAQQFPDLHSELNLSSLELGDSALYFCASSALTSWETQYFGPGTRLLVL.

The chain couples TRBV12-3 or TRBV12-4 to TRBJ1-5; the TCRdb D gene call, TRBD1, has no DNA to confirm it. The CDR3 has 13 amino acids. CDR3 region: CASLGDSNQPQHF.

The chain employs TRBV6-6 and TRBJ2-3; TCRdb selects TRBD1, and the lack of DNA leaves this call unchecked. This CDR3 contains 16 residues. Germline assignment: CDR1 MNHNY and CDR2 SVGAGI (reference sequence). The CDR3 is CASSRTGGRGTDTQYF.

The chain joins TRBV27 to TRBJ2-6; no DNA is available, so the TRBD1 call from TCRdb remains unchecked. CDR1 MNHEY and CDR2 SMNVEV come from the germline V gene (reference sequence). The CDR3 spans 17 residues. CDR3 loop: CASSTRDRGSGANVLTF.